What follows is one TCR beta chain and its context. Its antigen is still unknown. Base qualities were left out, and no much larger clone turns up one base away. The germline V and J ends show losses of 0 bases and 5 bases respectively, and no gene match explains 4 bases of the junction. The germline V gene sets CDR1 to SGHRS and CDR2 to YFSETQ. Including the terminal cysteine and phenylalanine, the CDR3 comprises 14 residues. Just CDR3 DNA is preserved here, 42 bases in frame from base 1. These data originate in a study of T cell responses to AZD1222 COVID-19 vaccine (dated by TCRdb to the early 2020s). For context, the study as a whole: Because spike-specific TCR depth and breadth did not differ between the two schedules, AZD1222 recipients who got a second dose at roughly 4 weeks were pooled with those who got a second dose at roughly 12 weeks. TCR sequencing covered over 230 trial participants: about 210 given two doses of AZD1222 and some 25 given two doses of MenACWY control vaccine. Trial participants were enrolled by age into 18-55, 56-69 and 70-plus year subgroups, with approximately 150, 28 and 58 TCR-sequenced participants respectively.

Study-wide findings and limitations: In the small 56-69-year group, the increase in depth fell short of significance, most likely because of low power. Participants were mostly white British, with more females than males. The authors suggested clonal diversity may have been underestimated. Nearly half of unique spike-specific TCRs reportedly recognized epitopes outside regions mutated in the B.1.351 and B.1.1.7 variants. No day 14 peak-response samples were available, so repertoires were characterized only after the peak T cell response. Conclusions about previously exposed vaccinees are limited because only a handful of AZD1222 recipients were SARS-CoV-2 seropositive at baseline. After two AZD1222 doses, both the breadth and the depth of spike-specific TCRs were significantly higher than at day 0 and than in MenACWY recipients. The vaccine-associated CD4 TCRs covered the entire spike protein, and the dominant responses fell in regions 160-218 and 743-854.

The CDR3 regions of human TCRbeta chains were subjected to immunosequencing. Per the original workflow: Repertoire TCRs were checked for matches against a reference library of SARS-CoV-2-specific TCRs that had been generated using the MIRA antigen-specificity platform. Breadth meant the fraction of unique TCRs that were SARS-CoV-2-associated, whereas depth meant the fraction of total T cells that were SARS-CoV-2-associated. Using the MIRA data, each spike-specific TCR was assigned both to the spike region to which the TCR was reactive and to a CD4 or CD8 class. Log10-transformed breadth and depth values were compared by one-way ANOVA with Sidak's multiple comparisons tests. What TCRdb holds here is the immuneACCESS table cut down to in-frame rearrangements. Part of the clones is not present; checked against another copy, under half of the missing clones reflect an unresolved V gene, and the others are unexplained. That table gives V, J and clone size, and the DNA gave D and trimming. The sample includes 120,000 to 150,000 clones, with 90% to 95% observed a single time. 4.5% to 6.5% of the sample rests with the top ten.

Reading the label with the study, this specimen's time point is: baseline before first vaccination. The vaccinee samples were drawn from two UK trials, COV001 and COV002, one of which was a single-blind randomized controlled phase 2/3 trial testing AZD1222 (ChAdOx1 nCoV-19) in healthy adults. For TCRbeta chain sequencing, PBMC samples were collected from trial participants at day 0 and at day 28 after the second dose. The chain couples TRBV5-1 to TRBJ2-5, and TRBD2 aligns with 7 junction nucleotides. This specimen was peripheral blood, taken on day 0 of AZD1222 vaccination. The source is an adult in good health. CDR3 protein: CASSLGDYGETQYF. The nucleotides read TGCGCCAGCAGCTTGGGGGACTACGGGGAGACCCAGTACTTC.